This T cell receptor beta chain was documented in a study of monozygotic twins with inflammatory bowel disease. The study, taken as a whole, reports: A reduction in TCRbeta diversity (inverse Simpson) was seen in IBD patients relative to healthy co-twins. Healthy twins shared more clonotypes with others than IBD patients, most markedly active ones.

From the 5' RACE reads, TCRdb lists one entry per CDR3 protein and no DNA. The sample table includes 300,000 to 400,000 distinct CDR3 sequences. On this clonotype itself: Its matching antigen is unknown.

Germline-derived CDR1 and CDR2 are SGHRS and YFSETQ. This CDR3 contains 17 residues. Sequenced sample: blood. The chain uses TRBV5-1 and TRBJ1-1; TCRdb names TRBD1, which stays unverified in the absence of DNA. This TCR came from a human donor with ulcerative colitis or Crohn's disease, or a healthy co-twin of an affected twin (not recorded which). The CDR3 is CATVAVPERGRGTEAFF.